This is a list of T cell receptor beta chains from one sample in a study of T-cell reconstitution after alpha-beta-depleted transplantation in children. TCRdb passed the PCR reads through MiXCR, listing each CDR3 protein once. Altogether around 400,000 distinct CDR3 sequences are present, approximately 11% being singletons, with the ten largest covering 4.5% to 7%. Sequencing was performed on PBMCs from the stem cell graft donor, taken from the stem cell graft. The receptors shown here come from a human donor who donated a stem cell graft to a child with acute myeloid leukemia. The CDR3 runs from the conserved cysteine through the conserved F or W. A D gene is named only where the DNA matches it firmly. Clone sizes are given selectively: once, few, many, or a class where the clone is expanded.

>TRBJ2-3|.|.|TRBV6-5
TGTGCCAGCAGTTATCCGGACAGTACAGATACGCAGTATTTT
CASSYPDSTDTQYF
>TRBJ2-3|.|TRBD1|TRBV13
TGTGCCAGCAGCTACCGGACAGGGGGATGGATGGCAGATACGCAGTATTTT
CASSYRTGGWMADTQYF
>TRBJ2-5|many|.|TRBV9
TGTGCCAGCAGCGTAGGCTCTCCAGGGGGGGAGACCCAGTACTTC
CASSVGSPGGETQYF
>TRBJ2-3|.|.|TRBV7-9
TGTGCCAGCAGCTTAGAGTCGGGGGCAGATACGCAGTATTTT
CASSLESGADTQYF
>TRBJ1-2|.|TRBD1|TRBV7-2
TGTGCCAGCAGCTCCCGACAGGGCGGTGGCTACACCTTC
CASSSRQGGGYTF
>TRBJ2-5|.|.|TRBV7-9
TGTGCCAGCAGCTTAGAGGCGGTACGGAAGACCCAGTACTTC
CASSLEAVRKTQYF
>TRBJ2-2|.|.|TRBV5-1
TGCGCCAGCAGCTTACAGGGTAGTGCCGGGGAGCTGTTTTTT
CASSLQGSAGELFF
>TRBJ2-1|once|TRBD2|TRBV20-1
TGCAGTGCTAACACAGCGGGGGGGCCGGAGTGGGGTGACCAGTTCTTC
CSANTAGGPEWGDQFF
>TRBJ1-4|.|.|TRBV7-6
TGTGCCAGCAGCGCCAATCCCGGGGCAACTAATGAAAAACTGTTTTTT
CASSANPGATNEKLFF
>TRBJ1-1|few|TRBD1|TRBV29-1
TGCAGCGTTTGGTCTCTTGGGACAGGGAACACTGAAGCTTTCTTT
CSVWSLGTGNTEAFF
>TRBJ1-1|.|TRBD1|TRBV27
TGTGCCAGCCGAGGACAGGGTACTTTCTTT
CASRGQGTFF
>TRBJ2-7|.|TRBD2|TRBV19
TGTGCCAGTAGTTACCGGACTAGCGGGAGCGCCGAGCAGTACTTC
CASSYRTSGSAEQYF
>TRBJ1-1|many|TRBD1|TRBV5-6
TGTGCCAGCAGCTTGGATAGGGGGCCGCTGAACACTGAAGCTTTCTTT
CASSLDRGPLNTEAFF
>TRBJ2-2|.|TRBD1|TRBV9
TGTGCCAGCAGCGTAGGGGGCCTCCCGGGACAGGGAAGGCCTGGGGAGCTGTTTTTT
CASSVGGLPGQGRPGELFF
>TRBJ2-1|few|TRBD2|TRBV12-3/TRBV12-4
TGTGCCAGCACCCCCTCCAGCGGGGGAACCCACAATGAGCAGTTCTTC
CASTPSSGGTHNEQFF
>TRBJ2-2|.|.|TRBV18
TGTGCCAGCTCACCTTGGACAGCGGTCCGGGAGCTGTTTTTT
CASSPWTAVRELFF
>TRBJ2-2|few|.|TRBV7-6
TGTGCCAGCAGCTTGGAGTCCGGGGCGAACACCGGGGAGCTGTTTTTT
CASSLESGANTGELFF
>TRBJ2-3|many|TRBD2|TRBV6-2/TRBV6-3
TGTGCCAGCAGTTACGGGACTAGCGCAGATACGCAGTATTTT
CASSYGTSADTQYF
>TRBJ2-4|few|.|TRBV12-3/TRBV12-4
TGTGCCAGCAGTTTTAATTTAGGAGGCGCGGCCAAAAACATTCAGTACTTC
CASSFNLGGAAKNIQYF
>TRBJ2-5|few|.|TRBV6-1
TGTGCCAGCAGTGAGCCAGGGGATCTAAAAGAGACCCAGTACTTC
CASSEPGDLKETQYF
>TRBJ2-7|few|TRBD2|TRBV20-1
TGCAGTGCTCCAAGCGGGAAAAACTCCTACGAGCAGTACTTC
CSAPSGKNSYEQYF
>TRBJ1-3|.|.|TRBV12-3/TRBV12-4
TGTGCCAGCACCCCGGACCGGAACTCTGGAAACACCATATATTTT
CASTPDRNSGNTIYF
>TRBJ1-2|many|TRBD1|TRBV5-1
TGCGCCAGCAGCTCGTACAGGGGAGGATCCTACACCTTC
CASSSYRGGSYTF
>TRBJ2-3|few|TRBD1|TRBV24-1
TGTGCCACCAGTGATCCGGGACAGGGGTCAGATACGCAGTATTTT
CATSDPGQGSDTQYF
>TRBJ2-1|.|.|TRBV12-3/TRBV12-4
TGTGCCAGCAGTTTCTATGGTGGGGTAAAAAATGAGCAGTTCTTC
CASSFYGGVKNEQFF
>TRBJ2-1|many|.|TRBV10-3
TGTGCCATCACCTCGACGACGTTCGACAATGAGCAGTTCTTC
CAITSTTFDNEQFF
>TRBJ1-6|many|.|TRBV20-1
TGCAGTGCTAGACTAGGCAATTCACCCCTCCACTTT
CSARLGNSPLHF
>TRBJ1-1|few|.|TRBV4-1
TGCGCCAGCAGCCAAGCTGGAGGGGTTTGGGACACTGAAGCTTTCTTT
CASSQAGGVWDTEAFF
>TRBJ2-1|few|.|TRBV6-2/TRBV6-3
TGTGCCAGCAGTTACTCGTTATTGGGAAGGGATGAGCAGTTCTTC
CASSYSLLGRDEQFF
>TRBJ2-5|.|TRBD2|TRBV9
TGTGCCAGCAGCATGACAGCGGGAGTGAGAGAGACCCAGTACTTC
CASSMTAGVRETQYF
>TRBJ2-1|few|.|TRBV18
TGTGCCAGCTCACCACCTAGCGGCTCCTACAATGAGCAGTTCTTC
CASSPPSGSYNEQFF
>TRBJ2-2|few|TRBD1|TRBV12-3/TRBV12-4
TGTGCCAGCAGTTTCGGGCAGGGGGCTCTAGTATCCGGGGAGCTGTTTTTT
CASSFGQGALVSGELFF
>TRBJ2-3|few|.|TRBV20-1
TGCAGTGCTAGAGCTCCCTTGGCGGGCACAGATACGCAGTATTTT
CSARAPLAGTDTQYF
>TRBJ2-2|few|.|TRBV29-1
TGCAGCGTTGAGAATCTGGGGAACACCGGGGAGCTGTTTTTT
CSVENLGNTGELFF
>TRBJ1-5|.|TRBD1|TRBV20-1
TGCAGTGCTAGAGTGCCGACAGGGGGCGGGGATCAGCCCCAGCATTTT
CSARVPTGGGDQPQHF
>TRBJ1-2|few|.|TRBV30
TGTGCCTGGAGGGGGAAGTCCTATGGCTACACCTTC
CAWRGKSYGYTF
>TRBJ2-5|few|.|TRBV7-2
TGTGCCAGCAGCTTCCTCCTTAAGCTCATTGTGGAGACCCAGTACTTC
CASSFLLKLIVETQYF
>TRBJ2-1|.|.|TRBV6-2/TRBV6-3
TGTGCCAGCAGTTGGGGGCCAGTACGTGGTGAGCAGTTCTTC
CASSWGPVRGEQFF
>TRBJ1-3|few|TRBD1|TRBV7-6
TGTGCCAGCAGCTCCTCCGGGACAGGGGCCGGAAACACCATATATTTT
CASSSSGTGAGNTIYF
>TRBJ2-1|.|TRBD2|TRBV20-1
TGCAGTGCCCTAGCGGGGACTTCCTACAATGAGCAGTTCTTC
CSALAGTSYNEQFF
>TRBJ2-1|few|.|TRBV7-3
TGTGCCAGCAGGGGACCGAGGGGGGGAGCCCGCCGAAGAGGCAATGAGCAGTTCTTC
CASRGPRGGARRRGNEQFF
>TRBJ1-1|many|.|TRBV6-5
TGTGCCAGCAACGGGGGGCCTGGTGAAGCTTTCTTT
CASNGGPGEAFF
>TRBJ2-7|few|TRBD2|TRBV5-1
TGCGCCAGCAGCTTGGGCGGGAGGATTAGCGAGCAGTACTTC
CASSLGGRISEQYF
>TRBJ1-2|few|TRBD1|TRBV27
TGTGCCAGCAGTTTATCGCAGGGGGCGAGATTCTATGGCTACACCTTC
CASSLSQGARFYGYTF
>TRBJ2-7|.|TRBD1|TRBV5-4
TGTGCCAGCAGCTTTGACAGGGGCGCCTCCGAGCAGTACTTC
CASSFDRGASEQYF
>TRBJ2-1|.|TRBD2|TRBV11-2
TGTGCCAGCAGCTTAGATAAATTTAGCGGGAGGAGGGGTGAGCAGTTCTTC
CASSLDKFSGRRGEQFF
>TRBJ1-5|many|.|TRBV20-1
TGCAGTGCTCCTACAGGAGTCAATCAGCCCCAGCATTTT
CSAPTGVNQPQHF
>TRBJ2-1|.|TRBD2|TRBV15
TGTGCCACGGGCCTAGCGGGTTTATGGAATGAGCAGTTCTTC
CATGLAGLWNEQFF
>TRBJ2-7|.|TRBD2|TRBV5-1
TGCGCCAGCAGCTTGGGAGCGGGAGTTATGCGCGAGCAGTACTTC
CASSLGAGVMREQYF
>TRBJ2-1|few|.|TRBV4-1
TGCGCCAGCAGCCAAACCCTAGATTCCTACAATGAGCAGTTCTTC
CASSQTLDSYNEQFF
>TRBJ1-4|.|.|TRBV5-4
TGTGCCAGCAGCTTAATGGGGGCAGTTGAAAAACTGTTTTTT
CASSLMGAVEKLFF
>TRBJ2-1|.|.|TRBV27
TGTGCCAGCAGTTATCGGGGGTACAATGAGCAGTTCTTC
CASSYRGYNEQFF
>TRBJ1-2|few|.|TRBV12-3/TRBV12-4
TGTGCCAGCAGTCGACAGTATGGCTACACCTTC
CASSRQYGYTF
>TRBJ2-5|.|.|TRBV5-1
TGCGCCAGCAGCTTGGCCTGGGAACAGCAAGAGACCCAGTACTTC
CASSLAWEQQETQYF
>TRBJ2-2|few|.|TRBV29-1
TGCAGCGTTGAAGCCAGGGGGGCCGGGGAGCTGTTTTTT
CSVEARGAGELFF